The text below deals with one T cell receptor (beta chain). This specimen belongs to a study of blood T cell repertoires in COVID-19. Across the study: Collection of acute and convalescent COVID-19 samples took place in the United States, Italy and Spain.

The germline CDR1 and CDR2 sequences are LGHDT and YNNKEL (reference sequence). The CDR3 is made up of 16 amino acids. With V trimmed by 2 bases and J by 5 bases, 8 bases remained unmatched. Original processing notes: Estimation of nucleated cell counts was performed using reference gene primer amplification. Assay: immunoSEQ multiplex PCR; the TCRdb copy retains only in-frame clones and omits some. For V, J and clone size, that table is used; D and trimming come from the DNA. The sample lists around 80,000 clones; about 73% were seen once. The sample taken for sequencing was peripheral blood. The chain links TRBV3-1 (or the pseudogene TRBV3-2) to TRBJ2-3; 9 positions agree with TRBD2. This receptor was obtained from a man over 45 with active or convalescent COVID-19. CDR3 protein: CASSQLGGGAGDTQYF. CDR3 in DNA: TGTGCCAGCAGCCAACTTGGCGGGGGGGCCGGAGATACGCAGTATTTT.